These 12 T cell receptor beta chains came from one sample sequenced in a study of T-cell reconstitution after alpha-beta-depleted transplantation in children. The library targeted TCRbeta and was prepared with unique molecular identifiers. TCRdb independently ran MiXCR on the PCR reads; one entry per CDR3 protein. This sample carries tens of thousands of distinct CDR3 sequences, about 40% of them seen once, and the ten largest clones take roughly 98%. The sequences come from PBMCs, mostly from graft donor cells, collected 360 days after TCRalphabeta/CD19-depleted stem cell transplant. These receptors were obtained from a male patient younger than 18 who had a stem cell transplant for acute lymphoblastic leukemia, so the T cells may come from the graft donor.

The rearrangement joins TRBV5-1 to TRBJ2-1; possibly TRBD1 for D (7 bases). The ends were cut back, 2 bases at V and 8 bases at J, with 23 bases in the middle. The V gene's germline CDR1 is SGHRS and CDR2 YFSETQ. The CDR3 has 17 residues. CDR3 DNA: TGCGCCAGCAGCTTTCGCCCCACAGGGGAGGTGCGCGATGAGCAGTTCTTC. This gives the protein CASSFRPTGEVRDEQFF.

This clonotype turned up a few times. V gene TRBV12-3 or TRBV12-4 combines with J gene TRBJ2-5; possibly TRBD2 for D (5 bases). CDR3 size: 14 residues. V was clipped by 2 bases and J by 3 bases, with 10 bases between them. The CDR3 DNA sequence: TGTGCCAGCAGTTTAAGACGGCGGGAAGAGACCCAGTACTTC. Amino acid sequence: CASSLRRREETQYF.

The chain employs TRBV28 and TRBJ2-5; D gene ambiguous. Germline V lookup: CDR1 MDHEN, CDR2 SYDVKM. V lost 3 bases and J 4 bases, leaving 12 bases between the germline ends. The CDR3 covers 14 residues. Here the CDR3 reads CASSLAQVGETQYF. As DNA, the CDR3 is TGTGCCAGCAGTTTGGCGCAGGTGGGAGAGACCCAGTACTTC.

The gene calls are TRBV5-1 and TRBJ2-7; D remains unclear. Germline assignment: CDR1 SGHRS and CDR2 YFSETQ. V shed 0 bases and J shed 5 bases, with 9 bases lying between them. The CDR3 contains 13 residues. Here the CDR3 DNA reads TGCGCCAGCAGCTTGGAACATATCGACGAGCAGTACTTC. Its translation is CASSLEHIDEQYF. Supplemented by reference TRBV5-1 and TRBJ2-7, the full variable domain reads KAGVTQTPRYLIKTRGQQVTLSCSPISGHRSVSWYQQTPGQGLQFLFEYFSETQRNKGNFPGRFSGRQFSNSRSEMNVSTLELGDSALYLCASSLEHIDEQYFGPGTRLTVT.

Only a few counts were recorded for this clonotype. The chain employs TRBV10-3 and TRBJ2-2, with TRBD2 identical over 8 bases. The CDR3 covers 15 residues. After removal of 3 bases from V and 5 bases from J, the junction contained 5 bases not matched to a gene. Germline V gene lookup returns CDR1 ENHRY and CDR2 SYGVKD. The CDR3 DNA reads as TGTGCCATCAGTGATACGGGGGGGCCAACCGGGGAGCTGTTTTTT. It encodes CAISDTGGPTGELFF.

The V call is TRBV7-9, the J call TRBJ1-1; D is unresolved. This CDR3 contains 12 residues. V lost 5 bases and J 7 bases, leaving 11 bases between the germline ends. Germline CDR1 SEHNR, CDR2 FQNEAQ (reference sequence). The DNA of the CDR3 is TGTGCCAGCAGCCCTTGGGAGGATGAAGCTTTCTTT. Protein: CASSPWEDEAFF.

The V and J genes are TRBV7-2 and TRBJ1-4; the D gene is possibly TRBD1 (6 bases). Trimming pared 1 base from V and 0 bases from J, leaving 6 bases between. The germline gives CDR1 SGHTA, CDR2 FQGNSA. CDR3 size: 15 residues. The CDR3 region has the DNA TGTGCCAGCAGCTTAGGACAGGCAACTAATGAAAAACTGTTTTTT. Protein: CASSLGQATNEKLFF. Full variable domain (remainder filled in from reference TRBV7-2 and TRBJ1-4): GAGVSQSPSNKVTEKGKDVELRCDPISGHTALYWYRQSLGQGLEFLIYFQGNSAPDKSGLPSDRFSAERTGGSVSTLTIQRTQQEDSAVYLCASSLGQATNEKLFFGSGTQLSVL.

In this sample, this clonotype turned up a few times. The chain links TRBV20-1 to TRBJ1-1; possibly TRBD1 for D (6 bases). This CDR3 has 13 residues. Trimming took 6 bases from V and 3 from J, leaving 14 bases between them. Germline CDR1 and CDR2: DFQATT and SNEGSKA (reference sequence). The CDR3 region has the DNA TGCAGTGCGGCTACAGGGTCCCACACTGAAGCTTTCTTT. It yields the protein CSAATGSHTEAFF.

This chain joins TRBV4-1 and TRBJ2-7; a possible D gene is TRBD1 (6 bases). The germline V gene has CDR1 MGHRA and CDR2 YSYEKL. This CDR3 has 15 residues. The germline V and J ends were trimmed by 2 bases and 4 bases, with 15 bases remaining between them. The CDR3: CASSQFTGPGYEQYF. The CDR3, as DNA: TGCGCCAGCAGCCAATTCACAGGGCCGGGGTACGAGCAGTACTTC.

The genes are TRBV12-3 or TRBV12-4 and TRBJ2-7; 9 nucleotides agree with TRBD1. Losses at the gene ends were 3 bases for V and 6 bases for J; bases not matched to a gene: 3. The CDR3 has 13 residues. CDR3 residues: CASSLGTGFEQYF. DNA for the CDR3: TGTGCCAGCAGTTTGGGGACAGGGTTCGAGCAGTACTTC.

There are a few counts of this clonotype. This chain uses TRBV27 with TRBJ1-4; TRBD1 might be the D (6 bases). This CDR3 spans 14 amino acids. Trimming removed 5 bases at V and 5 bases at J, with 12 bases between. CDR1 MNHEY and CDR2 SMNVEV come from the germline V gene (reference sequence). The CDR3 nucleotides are TGTGCCAGCAGTCCCTACAGGGACAATGAAAAACTGTTTTTT. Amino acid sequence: CASSPYRDNEKLFF.

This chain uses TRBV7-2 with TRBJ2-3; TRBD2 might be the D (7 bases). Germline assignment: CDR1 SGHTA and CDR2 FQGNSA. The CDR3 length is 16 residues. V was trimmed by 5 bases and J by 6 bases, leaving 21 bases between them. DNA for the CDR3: TGTGCCAGCAGCCCCTGGGGCGGGGGAGACAGGGATACGCAGTATTTT. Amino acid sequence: CASSPWGGGDRDTQYF.